This T cell receptor beta chain came from a study of cytomegalovirus exposure and HLA in healthy donors. Germline CDR1 reads SGHTA; CDR2 reads FQGNSA. V was pared by 7 bases and J by 2 bases, with 11 bases between. This CDR3 region has 13 residues. PCR used 60 Vbeta primers and 13 Jbeta primers. The assay was immunoSEQ multiplex PCR, and TCRdb's table has in-frame clones only and misses some. This sample contains 90,000 to 130,000 clones. The TCR originated in a man between 25 and 39 years old in good health and CMV-seronegative. V usage is TRBV7-2 and J usage is TRBJ1-1, with D tentatively TRBD1 (5 bases). Input material: PBMCs. Written as DNA, the CDR3 is TGTGCCAGCACCCCCCAGGGTAACACTGAAGCTTTCTTT. It is translated as CASTPQGNTEAFF.